These 32 T cell receptor beta chains were sequenced from one sample in a study of patients and donors after allogeneic stem cell transplantation. TCRdb recomputed calls from the RT-PCR reads with MiXCR, one row per CDR3 protein. The table has approximately 9,000 distinct CDR3 sequences, approximately 4.2% seen once. The sequenced sample was blood, either unsorted or a sorted T cell fraction (not recorded which). These receptors came from a human donor who was either an allogeneic HSCT recipient or a stem cell or donor lymphocyte infusion donor (not recorded which). It is not recorded whose cells these are; they may come from a transplant donor.

This clonotype came up many times. The V and J genes are TRBV7-8 and TRBJ2-3; D is unclear. This CDR3 has 11 amino acids. CDR1 SGHVS and CDR2 FQNEAQ come from the germline V gene. V lost 0 bases and J 6 bases, leaving 1 base between the germline ends. CDR3 nucleotide sequence: TGTGCCAGCAGCTTAGCGGATACGCAGTATTTT. It codes for CASSLADTQYF.

This clonotype is deemed medium-sized. V gene TRBV5-1 combines with J gene TRBJ2-3, with TRBD2 identical over 12 bases. The germline gives CDR1 SGHRS, CDR2 YFSETQ. The V segment lost 4 bases and the J segment 3 bases; nucleotides outside the gene matches: 12. The CDR3 length is 18 residues. The CDR3 DNA reads TGCGCCAGCAGCACGCTGGCTAGCGGGAGGGCCGGGACAGATACGCAGTATTTT. Residues: CASSTLASGRAGTDTQYF.

This rearrangement joins TRBV6-5 to TRBJ1-6, with D unresolved. This CDR3 is built from 14 residues. Trimming left V 1 base short and J 16 bases short, with 17 bases between. The germline gives CDR1 MNHEY, CDR2 SVGAGI. The CDR3 is CASSYFWGDNSLHF. The CDR3 nucleotides are TGTGCCAGCAGTTACTTCTGGGGAGATAATTCACTCCACTTT.

This clonotype is medium-sized in the sample. CDR3 bases: TGCGCCAGCAGCTTCGATGCAGGGCCTTACGAGCAGTACTTC. Translation: CASSFDAGPYEQYF. The V gene is TRBV5-1, the J gene TRBJ2-7; possible D gene TRBD1, 5 bases. This CDR3 region has 14 residues. Germline values: CDR1 SGHRS, CDR2 YFSETQ. Trimming removed 2 bases at V and 4 bases at J, with 13 bases between.

This clonotype is medium-sized in the sample. This chain joins TRBV20-1 and TRBJ1-5; perhaps TRBD1 as D (6 bases). The germline CDR1 and CDR2 sequences are DFQATT and SNEGSKA (reference sequence). V was pared by 3 bases and J by 4 bases, with 16 bases between. The CDR3 has 15 residues. The chain's CDR3 is CSASNAQGRNQPQHF. The CDR3 DNA sequence: TGCAGTGCTAGCAACGCTCAGGGGAGGAATCAGCCCCAGCATTTT.

This clonotype showed up many times. The rearrangement uses TRBV7-9 and TRBJ1-1; 8 nucleotides line up with TRBD1. The junction had 6 bases not matched to a gene; V was cut back by 5 bases and J by 1 base. The CDR3 runs to 15 residues. Per germline, CDR1 SEHNR and CDR2 FQNEAQ (reference sequence). The CDR3 is CASSQRGQANTEAFF. CDR3 in DNA: TGTGCCAGCAGCCAGAGGGGACAGGCGAACACTGAAGCTTTCTTT.

This clonotype was detected ten times or more. The chain couples TRBV10-3 to TRBJ2-1; D might be TRBD2 (6 bases). Trimming cost V 8 bases and J 5 bases, with 13 bases left between them. The CDR3 spans 13 residues. Germline CDR1 and CDR2: ENHRY and SYGVKD. The DNA for the CDR3 is TGTGCCATCGGGACTGGTAGAGACAATGAGCAGTTCTTC. This encodes CAIGTGRDNEQFF.

This clonotype was found many times. V gene TRBV28 combines with J gene TRBJ1-1; no clear D. Trimming removed 5 bases from V and 6 bases from J, with 16 bases in between. The CDR3 contains 14 residues. The germline gives CDR1 MDHEN, CDR2 SYDVKM. The CDR3 spells CASSRSRGAPEAFF. The CDR3, as DNA: TGTGCCAGCAGTCGATCGCGGGGAGCACCTGAAGCTTTCTTT.

This clonotype was counted many times. The CDR3 region is CASSYAGSGANVLTF. The CDR3 DNA is TGTGCCAGCAGTTACGCAGGCTCTGGGGCCAACGTCCTGACTTTC. The chain links TRBV6-2 or TRBV6-3 to TRBJ2-6; no clear D. Germline values: CDR1 MNHEY, CDR2 SVGEGT. Trimming removed 2 bases at V and 0 bases at J, with 5 bases between. CDR3 length equals 15 residues.

The chain uses TRBV20-1 and TRBJ2-3; 9 positions match TRBD2. The length of the CDR3 is 15 residues. Germline V gene lookup returns CDR1 DFQATT and CDR2 SNEGSKA (reference sequence). Trimming at V came to 4 bases and at J to 2 bases, leaving 7 bases not matched to a gene. DNA of the CDR3: TGCAGTGCTAACAGACTAGCGGAGACCACAGATACGCAGTATTTT. Residues: CSANRLAETTDTQYF.

This clonotype was counted many times. The V call is TRBV5-5, the J call TRBJ2-7; 10 nucleotides line up with TRBD1. The CDR3 consists of 15 residues. V shed 3 bases, J shed 5 bases, and the junction held 8 bases outside the gene matches. The germline V gene encodes CDR1 SGHKS and CDR2 YYEKEE (reference sequence). The CDR3 bases are TGTGCCAGCAGCTCTTCGGGACAGGGGTGGGACGAGCAGTACTTC. Protein product: CASSSSGQGWDEQYF.

This clonotype was observed many times. The chain carries TRBV18 and TRBJ1-5; D might be TRBD1 (5 bases). CDR3 length: 13 residues. The germline V and J ends were trimmed by 2 bases and 5 bases, with 7 bases remaining between them. The V gene's germline CDR1 is KGHSH and CDR2 LQKENI. For the CDR3, the DNA is TGTGCCAGCTCACCAGGAGGGGATCAGCCCCAGCATTTT. It yields the protein CASSPGGDQPQHF.

This clonotype is medium-sized (0.01 to 0.1%) within its sample. The gene calls are TRBV18 and TRBJ2-1; possibly TRBD2 for D (5 bases). CDR1 is KGHSH, CDR2 LQKENI, per germline. This CDR3 spans 14 amino acids. V was clipped by 3 bases and J by 8 bases, with 14 bases between them. The CDR3 is CASSPRGQRDEQFF. CDR3 sequence (DNA): TGTGCCAGCTCACCCCGGGGTCAGAGGGATGAGCAGTTCTTC.

This clonotype is categorized as medium-sized (0.01 to 0.1%). The chain is built from TRBV11-2 and TRBJ2-1, with 9 bases identical to TRBD1. Trimming took 6 bases from V and 0 from J; bases not matched to a gene: 6. CDR1 is SGHAT and CDR2 is FQNNGV in the germline V gene. CDR3 size: 16 residues. CDR3 bases: TGTGCCAGCAGACAGGGGGCTGGGGGCTCCTACAATGAGCAGTTCTTC. It is translated as CASRQGAGGSYNEQFF.

This clonotype was picked up many times. The V gene is TRBV20-1, the J gene TRBJ2-1; D is unresolved. The ends were cut back, 0 bases at V and 5 bases at J, with 14 bases in the middle. The CDR3 covers 15 residues. In germline, CDR1 is DFQATT, CDR2 SNEGSKA (reference sequence). CDR3 in amino acids: CSARDHRRLNNEQFF. In DNA form, the CDR3 reads TGCAGTGCTAGAGATCATCGGCGGCTTAACAATGAGCAGTTCTTC.

This clonotype appeared many times. This chain joins TRBV5-1 and TRBJ2-1; D is ambiguous. The CDR3 covers 14 residues. V gave up 1 base and J gave up 3 bases, with 8 bases separating them. Germline V gene sequence: CDR1 SGHRS, CDR2 YFSETQ. CDR3 DNA: TGCGCCAGCAGCTTGCAGGACCTCTACAATGAGCAGTTCTTC. Translation: CASSLQDLYNEQFF.

This clonotype was recorded many times. The chain uses TRBV18 and TRBJ2-2; D is ambiguous. Trimming pared 5 bases from V and 2 bases from J, leaving 9 bases between. The CDR3 totals 14 residues. Looked up from germline, CDR1 is KGHSH and CDR2 is LQKENI. The CDR3 loop is CASSDRPNTGELFF. The CDR3 coding sequence is TGTGCCAGCTCAGATAGACCCAACACCGGGGAGCTGTTTTTT.

This clonotype is categorized as large. The chain carries TRBV5-1 and TRBJ2-3, with 10 bases that match TRBD2. The CDR3 extends over 16 amino acids. J gave up 5 bases and V 4 bases, and 10 bases lay outside the gene matches. CDR1 is SGHRS, CDR2 YFSETQ, per germline. The CDR3 sequence is CASSLPSGRAVDTQYF. In DNA, the CDR3 is TGCGCCAGCAGCCTGCCGAGCGGGAGGGCTGTAGATACGCAGTATTTT.

This clonotype was picked up many times. The chain combines TRBV5-1 with TRBJ1-3; TRBD1 matches 8 bases. CDR1 is SGHRS and CDR2 is YFSETQ in the germline V gene. The V and J ends lost 1 base and 0 bases, in that order; junction bases with no gene match: 9. The CDR3 runs to 18 residues. The CDR3 DNA reads TGCGCCAGCAGCTTGTTCAGTGGACAGGGCCTCTCTGGAAACACCATATATTTT. Residues: CASSLFSGQGLSGNTIYF.

This clonotype was detected ten times or more. The rearrangement links TRBV7-6 to TRBJ2-1; 8 nucleotides match TRBD2. Germline V gene data show CDR1 as SGHVS and CDR2 as FNYEAQ. V was clipped by 1 base and J by 6 bases; unmatched bases: 8. The CDR3 totals 16 residues. In nucleotides, the CDR3 is TGTGCCAGCAGCTTAGTTGGGACTAGTTTTTCCAATGAGCAGTTCTTC. Its translation is CASSLVGTSFSNEQFF.

This clonotype was observed many times. The V call is TRBV28, the J call TRBJ2-5; tentatively, D is TRBD1 (6 bases). Germline V gene lookup returns CDR1 MDHEN and CDR2 SYDVKM. The CDR3 is 13 amino acids. V lost 7 bases, J lost 5 bases, and 14 bases lay in between. The DNA for the CDR3 is TGTGCCAGCACCCCAGGGGTCCCGGAGACCCAGTACTTC. This encodes CASTPGVPETQYF.

To note about this clonotype: The junction departs from the called germline gene at one end, perhaps through a read error. The rearrangement joins TRBV6-6 to TRBJ2-3; TRBD1 is a possible D gene (5 bases). Germline CDR1 is MNHNY and CDR2 is SVGAGI (reference sequence). The CDR3 extends over 14 amino acids. The CDR3 region is CASRDDSSTDTRYF. The CDR3 nucleotides read TGTGCCAGCAGGGACGACAGTAGCACAGATACGCGGTATTTT.

This clonotype was detected many times. This sequence joins TRBV7-9 and TRBJ2-1; TRBD2 matches 9 bases. CDR1 is SEHNR, CDR2 FQNEAQ, per germline (reference sequence). The V gene end was trimmed by 7 bases and the J gene end by 7 bases; junction bases not matched to a gene: 5. This CDR3 is built from 13 residues. The CDR3 DNA reads TGTGCCAGCACTTTCACTAGCGGGAATGAGCAGTTCTTC. Translating it yields CASTFTSGNEQFF.

The chain has TRBV20-1 and TRBJ2-3; 10 bases fit TRBD2. Germline-derived CDR1 and CDR2 are DFQATT and SNEGSKA (reference sequence). V gave up 5 bases and J gave up 2 bases; unmatched junction bases: 4. The CDR3 length is 14 residues. The chain's CDR3 is CSASSGSATDTQYF. The CDR3 nucleotides read TGCAGTGCTTCTAGCGGGAGCGCCACAGATACGCAGTATTTT.

This clonotype is categorized as medium-sized. This rearrangement joins TRBV18 to TRBJ1-2; D perhaps matches TRBD1 (5 bases). The germline V gene has CDR1 KGHSH and CDR2 LQKENI. This CDR3 is built from 15 residues. V lost 3 bases, J lost 4 bases, and 15 bases lay in between. The CDR3 region is CASSPITDMSYGYTF. The CDR3 nucleotides are TGTGCCAGCTCACCTATAACGGACATGTCCTATGGCTACACCTTC.

The table lists this clonotype with many counts. This chain joins TRBV11-2 and TRBJ2-3; 13 nucleotides align to TRBD2. V lost 1 base and J lost 3; bases outside the gene matches: 4. Germline V gives CDR1 SGHAT, CDR2 FQNNGV. The CDR3 extends over 17 amino acids. This CDR3 reads CASSLARTSGSTDTQYF. The DNA for the CDR3 is TGTGCCAGCAGCTTAGCACGGACTAGCGGGAGTACAGATACGCAGTATTTT.

By sample share, this clonotype is large. The rearrangement uses TRBV5-1 and TRBJ1-4; D perhaps matches TRBD1 (6 bases). V was trimmed by 3 bases and J by 2 bases, leaving 8 bases between them. Germline CDR1 is SGHRS and CDR2 is YFSETQ. The CDR3 loop spans 14 amino acids. This CDR3 reads CASSSQGTNEKLFF. The CDR3 bases are TGCGCCAGCAGCTCACAGGGTACTAATGAAAAACTGTTTTTT.

This clonotype was recorded many times. The chain recombines TRBV5-4 with TRBJ2-2, with D possibly matching TRBD2 (6 bases). V was pared by 0 bases and J by 8 bases, with 11 bases between. In germline, CDR1 is SGHNT, CDR2 YYREEE (reference sequence). The CDR3 totals 14 residues. The CDR3 loop is CASSLVGDWGELFF. The CDR3 nucleotides read TGTGCCAGCAGCTTGGTGGGGGACTGGGGGGAGCTGTTTTTT.

This clonotype appeared many times. The chain carries TRBV4-3 and TRBJ2-2; 9 positions match TRBD1. Germline assignment: CDR1 LGHNA and CDR2 YSLEER. The CDR3 runs 16 residues. V dropped 4 bases and J dropped 5; count of bases not matched to a gene: 8. The CDR3 reads CASSRIGTGITGELFF. DNA for the CDR3: TGCGCCAGCAGCCGGATCGGGACAGGGATAACCGGGGAGCTGTTTTTT.

This chain uses TRBV12-3 or TRBV12-4 with TRBJ2-1, with a tentative D call TRBD1 (7 bases). The CDR3 spans 14 residues. Trimming stripped 2 bases from V and 8 bases from J, with 13 bases between. The CDR3 DNA is TGTGCCAGCAGTTTACAGGGGGGAAGGGATGAGCAGTTCTTC. Its protein is CASSLQGGRDEQFF.

This clonotype was seen many times. J is TRBJ2-1 and V is TRBV27; 7 nucleotides line up with TRBD2. Germline V gives CDR1 MNHEY, CDR2 SMNVEV (reference sequence). Unmatched junction bases numbered 5, after V lost 5 bases and J lost 7 bases. This CDR3 is built from 13 residues. This CDR3 is CASSALAPNEQFF. The CDR3 bases are TGTGCCAGCAGTGCACTAGCGCCGAATGAGCAGTTCTTC.

This clonotype was observed at least ten times. V is TRBV28 and J is TRBJ2-7; TRBD1 aligns across 8 bases. The ends lost 5 bases at V and 0 bases at J; junction bases unmatched: 6. Germline lookup yields CDR1 MDHEN and CDR2 SYDVKM. This CDR3 contains 15 residues. CDR3 nucleotide sequence: TGTGCCAGCAGTATATACACAGGGGGCTCCTACGAGCAGTACTTC. It is translated as CASSIYTGGSYEQYF.